The 32 T cell receptor beta chains given below trace back to one sample, sequenced in a study of cytomegalovirus exposure and HLA in healthy donors. The primer mix had 60 Vbeta and 13 Jbeta primers. Here immunoSEQ multiplex PCR was the method, and the copy in TCRdb shows in-frame clones only, minus some. The sample lists about 190,000 clones, about 89% occurring once. Sequencing was carried out using PBMCs. The origin of the receptors is a man under 40 in good health and CMV-seronegative.

The chain is built from TRBV18 and TRBJ2-7; D unclear. V was pared by 3 bases and J by 1 base, with 13 bases between. This CDR3 comprises 15 residues. CDR1 KGHSH and CDR2 LQKENI come from the germline V gene. The CDR3 DNA is TGTGCCAGCTCACCCGCTCCGGTTTCTTCCTACGAGCAGTACTTC. Encoded protein: CASSPAPVSSYEQYF.

The rearrangement joins TRBV7-9 to TRBJ2-2; 8 bases agree with TRBD1. V lost 5 bases to trimming and J lost 8 bases; unmatched junction nucleotides: 7. The CDR3 length is 14 residues. CDR1 is SEHNR, CDR2 FQNEAQ, per germline (reference sequence). The CDR3 protein is CASSRTGGPGELFF. Written as DNA, the CDR3 is TGTGCCAGCAGCCGAACAGGGGGTCCGGGGGAGCTGTTTTTT. Full variable domain (outside the CDR3, taken from reference TRBV7-9 and TRBJ2-2): DTGVSQNPRHKITKRGQNVTFRCDPISEHNRLYWYRQTLGQGPEFLTYFQNEAQLEKSRLLSDRFSAERPKGSFSTLEIQRTEQGDSAMYLCASSRTGGPGELFFGEGSRLTVL.

The CDR3 sequence: CASTNRVINYEQYF. CDR3 nucleotide sequence: TGTGCCAGCACCAACAGGGTGATTAACTACGAGCAGTACTTC. This sequence joins TRBV21-1 and TRBJ2-7; TRBD1, the D gene given by the table, was not confirmed from the DNA. TRBV21-1 is a listed pseudogene. This CDR3 has 14 residues.

The CDR3 DNA sequence: TGTGCTAGTGGTTTGGGGACAGGGCACGAGCAGTACTTC. Translating it yields CASGLGTGHEQYF. The chain links TRBV12-5 to TRBJ2-7; the match to TRBD1 covers 8 bases. Germline CDR1 and CDR2: LGHNT and FRNRAP. Trimming removed 1 base from V and 5 bases from J; junction bases left unmatched: 1. The CDR3 runs 13 residues. The complete variable domain, with remaining parts taken from reference TRBV12-5 and TRBJ2-7, reads DARVTQTPRHKVTEMGQEVTMRCQPILGHNTVFWYRQTMMQGLELLAYFRNRAPLDDSGMPKDRFSAEMPDATLATLKIQPSEPRDSAVYFCASGLGTGHEQYFGPGTRLTVT.

This chain uses TRBV5-4 with TRBJ2-1; D perhaps matches TRBD2 (5 bases). The V end lost 7 bases, the J end lost 0 bases, and 14 bases lay between the germline ends. CDR1 and CDR2 (germline): SGHNT, YYREEE (reference sequence). The length of the CDR3 is 15 residues. The CDR3 loop is CASLASSSSYNEQFF. In nucleotides, the CDR3 is TGTGCCAGCTTGGCTAGCAGCAGCTCCTACAATGAGCAGTTCTTC.

This rearrangement joins TRBV18 to TRBJ1-5; D gene uncertain. Germline V lookup: CDR1 KGHSH, CDR2 LQKENI. There are 15 residues in the CDR3. The V end was cut by 3 bases, the J end by 3 bases, with 12 bases between. The CDR3 nucleotides are TGTGCCAGCTCACCTCCGCGTCTCCCCAATCAGCCCCAGCATTTT. It is translated as CASSPPRLPNQPQHF. Using reference TRBV18 and TRBJ1-5 for the parts outside the CDR3, the full variable domain is NAGVMQNPRHLVRRRGQEARLRCSPMKGHSHVYWYRQLPEEGLKFMVYLQKENIIDESGMPKERFSAEFPKEGPSILRIQQVVRGDSAAYFCASSPPRLPNQPQHFGDGTRLSIL.

The chain links TRBV7-8 to TRBJ1-4; D unresolved. This CDR3 contains 16 residues. Between the trimmed V and J ends, which lost 5 bases and 0 bases, there was a span of 13 bases. Germline assignment: CDR1 SGHVS and CDR2 FQNEAQ. In nucleotides, the CDR3 is TGTGCCAGCAGCACTCGGACTGCAGCAACTAATGAAAAACTGTTTTTT. Translating it yields CASSTRTAATNEKLFF.

The chain combines TRBV19 with TRBJ2-7, with D perhaps TRBD1 (6 bases). The V end was cut by 1 base, the J end by 3 bases, with 13 bases between. The CDR3 is 15 residues long. Germline V CDR1 and CDR2: LNHDA, SQIVND (reference sequence). CDR3 residues: CASSIAGDAFYEQYF. DNA of the CDR3: TGTGCCAGTAGTATAGCAGGGGATGCCTTCTACGAGCAGTACTTC. Drawing the rest from reference TRBV19 and TRBJ2-7, the complete variable domain is DGGITQSPKYLFRKEGQNVTLSCEQNLNHDAMYWYRQDPGQGLRLIYYSQIVNDFQKGDIAEGYSVSREKKESFPLTVTSAQKNPTAFYLCASSIAGDAFYEQYFGPGTRLTVT.

V and J are TRBV7-2 and TRBJ1-5; D may be TRBD1 (5 bases). Germline V gene lookup returns CDR1 SGHTA and CDR2 FQGNSA. This CDR3 comprises 14 residues. V shed 4 bases and J shed 13 bases, with 20 bases lying between them. The CDR3 DNA sequence: TGTGCCAGCAGCTCAAAGCTGGGGCAGCCTATACAGCATTTT. This codes for CASSSKLGQPIQHF.

The V call is TRBV28, the J call TRBJ1-1, with 10 nucleotides matching TRBD1. J gave up 4 bases and V 9 bases, and 8 bases lay outside the gene matches. Germline V gene data show CDR1 as MDHEN and CDR2 as SYDVKM. The CDR3 totals 14 residues. The CDR3 DNA follows: TGTGCCAGTAGACAGGGGGCGCGGGTCACTGAAGCTTTCTTT. Translated: CASRQGARVTEAFF.

The chain is built from TRBV7-9 and TRBJ2-2; TRBD1 aligns across 8 bases. V was clipped by 2 bases and J by 1 base; unmatched bases: 6. CDR1 and CDR2 (germline): SEHNR, FQNEAQ (reference sequence). This CDR3 is 17 amino acids long. Here the CDR3 reads CASSLSQGAMNTGELFF. The CDR3 DNA reads as TGTGCCAGCAGCTTAAGCCAGGGGGCAATGAACACCGGGGAGCTGTTTTTT.

This chain links TRBV5-1 with TRBJ1-4, with D unclear. The CDR3 covers 14 residues. V dropped 4 bases and J dropped 0 bases, with 7 bases sitting between them. Germline loops: CDR1 SGHRS, CDR2 YFSETQ. CDR3 protein: CASSATSTNEKLFF. As DNA, the CDR3 is TGCGCCAGCAGCGCGACTTCAACTAATGAAAAACTGTTTTTT.

This clone showed up just a few times. The chain uses TRBV28 and TRBJ2-7; 7 bases line up with TRBD2. The CDR3 totals 15 residues. Germline-derived CDR1 and CDR2 are MDHEN and SYDVKM. V was pared by 5 bases and J by 3 bases, with 10 bases of the junction left unmatched. The CDR3 DNA follows: TGTGCCAGCAGTCCCGCCCGCGGGGGTGGCTACGAGCAGTACTTC. The encoded protein is CASSPARGGGYEQYF.

This chain uses TRBV30 with TRBJ2-2; 10 bases agree with TRBD2. J lost 3 bases, V lost 0 bases, and 1 base had no gene match. The CDR3 is 15 amino acids. CDR1 and CDR2 (germline): GTSNPN, SVGIG (reference sequence). CDR3 in DNA: TGTGCCTGGAGTGTAGGGACTAGCGACACCGGGGAGCTGTTTTTT. Its translation is CAWSVGTSDTGELFF.

The chain carries TRBV9 and TRBJ1-2, with unresolved D. V was cut by 3 bases and J by 7 bases, with 7 bases left in between. Germline assignment: CDR1 SGDLS and CDR2 YYNGEE. There are 11 residues in the CDR3. The CDR3 DNA sequence: TGTGCCAGCAGCGCGAGGGTTGGCTACACCTTC. This codes for CASSARVGYTF.

The chain is built from TRBV6-1 and TRBJ2-2; D is possibly TRBD1 (6 bases). The V gene lost 4 bases and the J gene lost 5 bases, with 14 bases spanning the gap. This CDR3 has 15 amino acids. Germline lookup yields CDR1 MNHNS and CDR2 SASEGT. The CDR3 nucleotides read TGTGCCAGCAGTGCGAACAGGGAGATAACCGGGGAGCTGTTTTTT. Translated: CASSANREITGELFF.

The chain recombines TRBV7-2 with TRBJ2-5; D is unclear. Germline V gene data show CDR1 as SGHTA and CDR2 as FQGNSA. Trimming removed 0 bases from V and 5 bases from J, with 7 bases in between. This CDR3 region has 13 residues. This chain's CDR3 is CASSLAQWETQYF. The CDR3 bases are TGTGCCAGCAGCTTAGCCCAGTGGGAGACCCAGTACTTC.

V and J are TRBV30 and TRBJ1-2; maybe TRBD1 (6 bases). The CDR3 contains 12 residues. V shed 7 bases and J shed 6 bases, with 15 bases lying between them. Germline-derived CDR1 and CDR2 are GTSNPN and SVGIG (reference sequence). The CDR3 protein is CASVFTGNGYTF. For the CDR3, the DNA is TGTGCCTCGGTGTTCACAGGGAATGGCTACACCTTC. Full variable domain (rest looked up from reference TRBV30 and TRBJ1-2): SQTIHQWPATLVQPVGSPLSLECTVEGTSNPNLYWYRQAAGRGLQLLFYSVGIGQISSEVPQNLSASRPQDRQFILSSKKLLLSDSGFYLCASVFTGNGYTFGSGTRLTVV.

The chain employs TRBV4-1 and TRBJ1-5, with D unresolved. Germline lookup yields CDR1 MGHRA and CDR2 YSYEKL. The V end was cut by 2 bases, the J end by 4 bases, with 9 bases between. CDR3 length: 14 amino acids. CDR3 residues: CASSQYSGNQPQHF. The CDR3 DNA reads as TGCGCCAGCAGCCAATATTCGGGAAATCAGCCCCAGCATTTT.

A few counts support this clone. The CDR3 reads CASSLDGVLYNEQFF. As DNA, the CDR3 is TGTGCCAGCAGCTTAGATGGAGTTCTCTACAATGAGCAGTTCTTC. The chain employs TRBV7-8 and TRBJ2-1; no reliable D call. Germline assignment: CDR1 SGHVS and CDR2 FQNEAQ. Trimming left V 1 base short and J 3 bases short, with 10 bases between. This CDR3 is built from 15 residues.

This clone appeared a single time. CDR3 residues: CASSPGRGQVNTEAFF. CDR3 sequence (DNA): TGTGCCAGCAGCCCGGGGAGGGGACAGGTGAACACTGAAGCTTTCTTT. The V call is TRBV5-4, the J call TRBJ1-1; 8 bases align to TRBD1. Germline assignment: CDR1 SGHNT and CDR2 YYREEE (reference sequence). V lost 4 bases and J lost 0; bases outside the gene matches: 8. The CDR3 covers 16 residues.

V and J are TRBV7-2 and TRBJ2-3; D is possibly TRBD2 (6 bases). This CDR3 has 14 amino acids. Germline V gene lookup returns CDR1 SGHTA and CDR2 FQGNSA. Trimming took off 5 bases at V and 3 bases at J, with 12 bases between the two ends. The CDR3 bases are TGTGCCAGCAGCCAATTAGGGACTACAGATACGCAGTATTTT. It specifies CASSQLGTTDTQYF.

This clone was detected a few times. The chain carries TRBV18 and TRBJ1-4; the match to TRBD1 covers 9 bases. The length of the CDR3 is 14 residues. The germline gives CDR1 KGHSH, CDR2 LQKENI. The V gene end was trimmed by 5 bases and the J gene end by 7 bases; junction bases not matched to a gene: 5. In DNA, the CDR3 is TGTGCCAGCTCAAGTTCGGGACAGGGTGAAAAACTGTTTTTT. Encoded protein: CASSSSGQGEKLFF.

The rearrangement joins TRBV28 to TRBJ1-4; D perhaps matches TRBD1 (6 bases). The V end lost 2 bases, the J end lost 5 bases, and 9 bases lay between the germline ends. The V gene's germline CDR1 is MDHEN and CDR2 SYDVKM. This CDR3 region has 14 residues. The CDR3 reads CASSLLQGNEKLFF. CDR3 sequence (DNA): TGTGCCAGCAGTTTACTGCAGGGGAATGAAAAACTGTTTTTT. The variable domain in full, completed from reference TRBV28 and TRBJ1-4, reads DVKVTQSSRYLVKRTGEKVFLECVQDMDHENMFWYRQDPGLGLRLIYFSYDVKMKEKGDIPEGYSVSREKKERFSLILESASTNQTSMYLCASSLLQGNEKLFFGSGTQLSVL.

The chain combines TRBV27 with TRBJ2-3; D is ambiguous. The CDR3 contains 15 residues. Germline V CDR1 and CDR2: MNHEY, SMNVEV (reference sequence). Trimming removed 5 bases at V and 4 bases at J, with 16 bases between. The CDR3 coding sequence is TGTGCCAGCAGTCTCCGGTTGTTTTTGGCAGATACGCAGTATTTT. Protein: CASSLRLFLADTQYF.

This clone has only one observation. The chain joins TRBV7-9 to TRBJ1-5; D gene ambiguous. Trimming pared 6 bases from V and 5 bases from J, leaving 8 bases between. This CDR3 spans 12 amino acids. Germline assignment: CDR1 SEHNR and CDR2 FQNEAQ (reference sequence). In DNA, the CDR3 is TGTGCCAGCAGTTCAGGTTATCAGCCCCAGCATTTT. Translation: CASSSGYQPQHF.

The chain carries TRBV6-5 and TRBJ1-2, with 8 bases fitting TRBD1. The germline V gene has CDR1 MNHEY and CDR2 SVGAGI. The V gene end was trimmed by 5 bases and the J gene end by 7 bases; junction bases not matched to a gene: 12. CDR3 size: 15 residues. The DNA of the CDR3 is TGTGCCAGCAGTGCCCGGACAGGGAGTGAACGTGGCTACACCTTC. It encodes CASSARTGSERGYTF.

The chain has TRBV29-1 and TRBJ2-7, with D possibly matching TRBD1 (6 bases). CDR1 is SQVTM and CDR2 is ANQGSEA in the germline V gene. The CDR3 runs 15 residues. Trimming took 6 bases from V and 4 from J, leaving 22 bases between them. The CDR3 is CSVETGIGKGYEQYF. The CDR3 coding sequence is TGCAGCGTGGAAACAGGGATCGGCAAGGGATACGAGCAGTACTTC.

This clone was counted once. The chain combines TRBV7-2 with TRBJ2-1, with TRBD1 as a possible D gene (5 bases). The CDR3 consists of 15 residues. CDR1 and CDR2 from the germline V gene are SGHTA and FQGNSA. Between the trimmed V and J ends, which lost 0 bases and 3 bases, there was a span of 9 bases. The CDR3 nucleotides are TGTGCCAGCAGCTTAGCGCGGACAAGCTACAATGAGCAGTTCTTC. Protein sequence: CASSLARTSYNEQFF.

The chain uses TRBV30 and TRBJ1-5, with D perhaps TRBD1 (5 bases). V gave up 0 bases and J gave up 3 bases, with 6 bases separating them. In germline, CDR1 is GTSNPN, CDR2 SVGIG (reference sequence). This CDR3 comprises 13 residues. The CDR3 DNA is TGTGCCTGGAGTGTCAGGGACAATCAGCCCCAGCATTTT. Protein: CAWSVRDNQPQHF.

The rearrangement links TRBV6-5 to TRBJ1-1; 9 bases fit TRBD1. The trim removed 5 bases at V and 13 bases at J, leaving 17 bases unmatched. Germline V gives CDR1 MNHEY, CDR2 SVGAGI. CDR3 length equals 15 residues. DNA of the CDR3: TGTGCCAGCAGTCAAAATTTACCGGGACAGGGAAAGGTTTTCTTT. It is translated as CASSQNLPGQGKVFF.

The rearrangement joins TRBV19 to TRBJ2-5; D unclear. The germline gives CDR1 LNHDA, CDR2 SQIVND (reference sequence). There are 12 residues in the CDR3. V was shortened by 10 bases and J by 0 bases, with 9 bases between the two germline ends. CDR3 DNA sequence: TGTGCCACCAGCGATGACCAAGAGACCCAGTACTTC. This encodes CATSDDQETQYF.